This T cell receptor (beta chain) is drawn from a study of regulatory T cells in long-lasting Graves disease. On this clonotype: As yet, its antigen is unknown.

Germline values: CDR1 MNHNS, CDR2 SASEGT. The length of the CDR3 is 13 residues. V lost 10 bases, J lost 0 bases, and 9 bases lay in between. Stated time point: persistent/refractory GD, antithyroid drugs over 5 years with positive TRAb. PBMC RNA served as the TCR library source. For TCR beta, libraries came from iRepertoire HTBI primers and Arm-PCR of CDR3 regions. TCRdb itself ran the multiplex PCR reads through MiXCR, one entry per CDR3 protein. The repertoire includes around 510,000 distinct CDR3 sequences, around 21% of them detected once, and 7.8% sits in the top ten. The study's findings and limits: Persistent disease was associated with favored TRBV28 usage and with favored use of TRBJ1-2 and TRBJ2-5. Sampling was limited to peripheral blood rather than thyroid tissue.

The source was peripheral blood mononuclear cells (PBMCs), collected when the disease was refractory, from a patient treated with antithyroid drugs. The clonotype comes from a female donor with Graves disease. This chain uses TRBV6-1 with TRBJ2-2; D unclear. The CDR3 region has the DNA TGTGCCACCGTACACTCGAACACCGGGGAGCTGTTTTTT. Protein: CATVHSNTGELFF.